This T cell receptor (beta chain) emerged from a study of vaccination and CD4 T cells after COVID-19. This clonotype is deemed medium-sized. Its antigen is undetermined. With the Oncomine TCR Beta short-read assay, DNA from cultured CD4+ T cells was sequenced. TCRdb independently ran MiXCR on the PCR reads; one entry per CDR3 protein. The sample holds 15,000 to 20,000 distinct CDR3 sequences, around 58% seen once. The germline V gene encodes CDR1 DFQATT and CDR2 SNEGSKA (reference sequence). The CDR3 loop spans 14 amino acids. Treatment described: approximately 9-day PBMC culture with coronavirus spike peptide pools or control peptides (ViraFEST assay).

The source of this sequence is a human donor who had recovered from COVID-19. The J gene is TRBJ2-5, the V gene TRBV20-1; 8 bases match TRBD2. Sequencing input: CD4+ T cells from blood, cultured in vitro. The CDR3 reads CSPLAGSFQETQYF. CDR3 bases: TGCAGCCCTTTAGCGGGGTCATTCCAAGAGACCCAGTACTTC.